This entry is about one TCR beta chain. Deletions cut 1 base from V and 6 bases from J, with 16 bases between. CDR1 and CDR2 (germline): MNHEY, SMNVEV (reference sequence). This CDR3 contains 15 residues. TCRdb keeps only in-frame clones here, not all; method: immunoSEQ multiplex PCR. The sample shows more than 10,000 clones, approximately 70% of them seen only once. The sample is drawn from a study of regulatory dendritic cells for organ transplantation. The sequenced sample was memory CD8+ T cells from blood. Subset described: CD45RO+ memory T cells. The TCR sequence derives from a human donor in good health. The chain couples TRBV27 to TRBJ2-7; the D is unclear. The CDR3 spells CASSLLEQLGSEQYF. The CDR3 DNA reads TGTGCCAGCAGTTTATTAGAACAATTGGGAAGCGAGCAGTACTTC.